This is a list of T cell receptor beta chains from one sample in a study of cytotoxic CD8 clonotypes in ibrutinib-treated CLL. Assay used: immunoSEQ multiplex PCR; TCRdb lists only in-frame clones, some missing. The sample lists about 140,000 clones, more than 75% occurring once. The sample in question was PBMCs, obtained after 36 months of ibrutinib treatment. Receptor source: a human donor with chronic lymphocytic leukemia. The CDR3 runs from the conserved cysteine through the conserved F or W. A D gene is named only where the DNA matches it firmly. Rows give clone size only sometimes, using once, few, many, or a class for an expanded clone.

>TRBD1|.|TRBV5-1|TRBJ2-7
TGCGCCAGCAGCCTCCGGGGACAGGGCCACGAGCAGTACTTC
CASSLRGQGHEQYF
>TRBD1|.|TRBV18|TRBJ1-5
TGTGCCAGCTCACTAGGGACAGGGGTTGGAAATCAGCCCCAGCATTTT
CASSLGTGVGNQPQHF
>.|.|TRBV28|TRBJ2-5
TGTGCCAGCAGTTTAGGAGGAGGAGAGACCCAGTACTTC
CASSLGGGETQYF
>TRBD2|.|TRBV29-1|TRBJ2-5
TGCAGCGTTGTACTAGCGGGTAAAGAGACCCAGTACTTC
CSVVLAGKETQYF
>TRBD2|once|TRBV29-1|TRBJ2-7
TGCAGCGTCACCACCGGGACTAGCGGGAGTCTCTACGAGCAGTACTTC
CSVTTGTSGSLYEQYF
>TRBD2|.|TRBV5-4|TRBJ2-1
TGTGCCAGCAGCAGTGGACTAGCGGGGATGAATGAGCAGTTCTTC
CASSSGLAGMNEQFF
>.|.|TRBV5-1|TRBJ1-6
TGCGCCAGCAGCTTGATAGGGGAGGAATCACCCCTCCACTTT
CASSLIGEESPLHF
>TRBD1|.|TRBV7-9|TRBJ2-5
TGTGCCAGCAGCGTTCGCACAGGGGTCGAGACCCAGTACTTC
CASSVRTGVETQYF
>TRBD2|.|TRBV28|TRBJ2-2
TGTGCCAGCAGTCTTAGCGGGGGGGCGAACACCGGGGAGCTGTTTTTT
CASSLSGGANTGELFF
>.|.|TRBV4-1|TRBJ1-5
TGCGCCAGCAGCCATCTTGACCGCGGCCAGGCAAAACAGCATTTT
CASSHLDRGQAKQHF
>TRBD1|few|TRBV19|TRBJ2-3
TGTGCCAGTAGTGGACTGGGACAGGGGGGAGATACGCAGTATTTT
CASSGLGQGGDTQYF
>.|few|TRBV18|TRBJ2-5
TGTGCCAGCTCAAGCAGACAAGAGACCCAGTACTTC
CASSSRQETQYF
>.|.|TRBV5-4|TRBJ1-6
TGTGCCAGCAGCTTTGTTGGGTTCAGGGCTTCACCCCTCCACTTT
CASSFVGFRASPLHF
>TRBD2|.|TRBV14|TRBJ2-1
TGTGCCAGCAGCCCCCTAGTTCCGTTCGAGGGGCTAGCGGCCTACAATGAGCAGTTCTTC
CASSPLVPFEGLAAYNEQFF
>.|.|TRBV9|TRBJ1-1
TGTGCCAGCAGCGTAGGGGTGTTGAACACTGAAGCTTTCTTT
CASSVGVLNTEAFF
>TRBD2|.|TRBV18|TRBJ2-6
TGTGCCAGCTCACCACGTGGACTAGCGGGGGGGCTAGGGGCCAACGTCCTGACTTTC
CASSPRGLAGGLGANVLTF
>.|.|TRBV4-2|TRBJ2-3
TGTGCCAGCAGCCAAGTAACCCTCACAGATACGCAGTATTTT
CASSQVTLTDTQYF
>TRBD1|.|TRBV2|TRBJ1-5
TGTGCCAGCATCCGGGACAGGGGCAATCAGCCCCAGCATTTT
CASIRDRGNQPQHF
>.|.|TRBV14|TRBJ2-1
TGTGCCAGCAGCCCAGACTCAGACACCGTTGAGCAGTTCTTC
CASSPDSDTVEQFF
>TRBD2|.|TRBV2|TRBJ2-1
TGTGCCAGCATTTTCACTAGCGGGAGAACGCTGTTCTTC
CASIFTSGRTLFF
>TRBD2|.|TRBV2|TRBJ2-1
TGTGCCACTCAGCGGGGAGAGTCCTACAATGAGCAGTTCTTC
CATQRGESYNEQFF
>.|.|TRBV15|TRBJ1-5
TGTGCCACCACCCAAGACAGTTATCAGCCCCAGCATTTT
CATTQDSYQPQHF
>TRBD1|.|TRBV6-1|TRBJ1-2
TGTGCCAGCAGCGAGGACAGGTTTAACTATGGCTACACCTTC
CASSEDRFNYGYTF
>.|.|TRBV11-2|TRBJ1-4
TGTGCCAGCAGCTTAGGAATTGTGGTACGGACAGTAAATGAAAAACTGTTTTTT
CASSLGIVVRTVNEKLFF
>.|.|TRBV28|TRBJ1-6
TGTGCCAGCAGTCTATGGAGGAGACGGGATTCACCCCTCCACTTT
CASSLWRRRDSPLHF
>TRBD1|.|TRBV29-1|TRBJ1-2
TGCAGCGCAACGACAGGGACTAACTATGGCTACACCTTC
CSATTGTNYGYTF
>TRBD1|.|TRBV2|TRBJ1-2
TGTGCCAGCATGCGGGACAGGGCTAGCTATGGCTACACCTTC
CASMRDRASYGYTF
>.|few|TRBV19|TRBJ2-1
TGTGCCAGTAGCCTGGGGATTGAGCAGTTCTTC
CASSLGIEQFF
>.|.|TRBV18|TRBJ1-2
TGTGCCAGCTCACATGACATGAAATCTAACTATGGCTACACCTTC
CASSHDMKSNYGYTF
>TRBD2|.|TRBV5-4|TRBJ2-2
TGTGCCAGCAGCCCCAATTTGGCGGGAGGGACCGGGGAGCTGTTTTTT
CASSPNLAGGTGELFF
>TRBD1|.|TRBV9|TRBJ1-4
TGTGCCAGCAGCGTAGGGGACAGAAGCCGAGGTGGGGAAAAACTGTTTTTT
CASSVGDRSRGGEKLFF
>TRBD1|.|TRBV13|TRBJ2-5
TGTGCCAGCAGCCCCCGGACAGGGGGCCGAGAGACCCAGTACTTC
CASSPRTGGRETQYF
>.|.|TRBV10-3|TRBJ1-1
TGTGCCATCAGTGACCTTGTGGGTAACACTGAAGCTTTCTTT
CAISDLVGNTEAFF
>.|once|TRBV30|TRBJ1-4
TGTGCCTGGGGCAAGTTCCCCCGGGGAACTAATGAAAAACTGTTTTTT
CAWGKFPRGTNEKLFF
>TRBD2|.|TRBV7-9|TRBJ2-7
TGCGCTAGCGGGACATTTAGGGAGCAGTACTTC
CASGTFREQYF
>TRBD1|.|TRBV5-1|TRBJ1-5
TGCGCCAGCAGCTGGACAGGGGGCAATCAGCCCCAGCATTTT
CASSWTGGNQPQHF
>TRBD1|.|TRBV10-3|TRBJ1-2
TGTGCCATCAGTGAGTCAATTTTAAGGGACAGGGGGTCGATCTATGGCTACACCTTC
CAISESILRDRGSIYGYTF
>.|many|TRBV7-9|TRBJ1-5
TGTGCCAGCAGCCAGGGATCGCTCGGCAATCAGCCCCAGCATTTT
CASSQGSLGNQPQHF
>TRBD2|.|TRBV18|TRBJ2-2
TGTGCCAGCTCACCGAATGGGAGGGGTTCGCACACCGGGGAGCTGTTTTTT
CASSPNGRGSHTGELFF
>.|.|TRBV19|TRBJ1-5
TGTGCCCAATGGCCGGATTATAGCAATCAGCCCCAGCATTTT
CAQWPDYSNQPQHF
>TRBD1|few|TRBV11-2|TRBJ1-4
TGTGCCAGCAGCCCGGACAGGGGGCGCAACGAAAAACTGTTTTTT
CASSPDRGRNEKLFF
>TRBD1|.|TRBV7-9|TRBJ2-3
TGTGCCAGCAGCTCAGGACAGGGGCCCAGGACGCAGTATTTT
CASSSGQGPRTQYF
>TRBD1|.|TRBV11-2|TRBJ1-2
TGTGCCAGCAGGGACAGGGAGGAGAGAGGCTACACCTTC
CASRDREERGYTF
>.|.|TRBV5-1|TRBJ2-5
TGCGCCAGCAGCTTTTTCGGGGGAGAGACCCAGTACTTC
CASSFFGGETQYF
>TRBD2|few|TRBV4-1|TRBJ2-1
TGCGCCAGCAGCCAGGGACTAGCGGGAGTTTACAATGAGCAGTTCTTC
CASSQGLAGVYNEQFF
>.|.|TRBV30|TRBJ2-2
TGTGCCTCAAGAACAGGGCCCGGGGAGCTGTTTTTT
CASRTGPGELFF
>.|once|TRBV7-8|TRBJ1-2
TGTGCCAGCAGCTTAGGGAGGGGGGTGCTTTCTGGCTACACCTTC
CASSLGRGVLSGYTF
>.|.|TRBV6-5|TRBJ2-5
TGTGCCAGCAGCGATATCCAAGAGACCCAGTACTTC
CASSDIQETQYF
>.|.|TRBV2|TRBJ1-3
TGTGCCAGCAGTGAAACAGGGAGGAGAAACACCATATATTTT
CASSETGRRNTIYF